This T cell receptor (beta chain) originates from a study of blood T cells in healthy people across ages. Primed by a sample-barcoded 5' primer and a J-beta primer mix, a second PCR proceeded for about 6 to 12 cycles. Each CDR3 protein is one row after TCRdb ran MiXCR on the 5' RACE reads. This sample yields 710,000 or so distinct CDR3 sequences, of which about a fifth are seen a single time; 22% belongs to the top ten. The V gene's germline CDR1 is ENHRY and CDR2 SYGVKD. J was trimmed by 0 bases and V by 3 bases; bases with no gene match: 4. This CDR3 is built from 16 residues. This clonotype is a singleton in its sample. Per-sample PBMC isolation yielded at least 7 million cells.

Material for sequencing was blood. This TCR was recovered from a man between 65 and 80 years old in good health. The rearrangement joins TRBV10-3 to TRBJ2-3; 9 positions match TRBD2. CDR3 region: CAISDPGTSSTDTQYF. The CDR3 nucleotides read TGTGCCATCAGTGATCCCGGGACTAGCAGCACAGATACGCAGTATTTT.